The entry below gives a single TCR beta chain sequence along with its context. The antigen is not known. The sample belongs to a study of a mutant IDH1 vaccine in newly diagnosed glioma. Looking at the study overall: The study gave patients eight vaccinations in weeks 1, 3, 5, 7, 11, 15, 19, 23. Initiation of the vaccine course occurred 4-6 weeks after radiotherapy alone, or alongside temozolomide cycles. Sex distribution of treated patients was approximately 60% male and around 38% female; mean age was around 40 years.

The germline V gene has CDR1 SGHTA and CDR2 FQGNSA. CDR3 length equals 14 residues. V shed 5 bases and J shed 1 base, with 11 bases lying between them. Time point in this sample: week 23, last vaccination. Every vaccination contained 300 ug of the mutant IDH1 20-mer peptide and was paired with topical imiquimod. Measured with immunoSEQ multiplex PCR; TCRdb has only the in-frame clones, and not every one. The data hold some 31,000 clones, with more than 70% observed a single time. The chain links TRBV7-2 to TRBJ2-5; the D gene is possibly TRBD1 (5 bases). The clonotype was recovered from a young woman with glioma. The starting material was PBMCs, obtained from a glioma patient whose treatment included an IDH1 peptide vaccine. The CDR3 loop reads CASSPSGPQETQYF. CDR3 DNA: TGTGCCAGCAGCCCATCAGGGCCCCAAGAGACCCAGTACTTC.